This T cell receptor beta chain emerged from a study of T cell responses to AZD1222 COVID-19 vaccine. The study, taken as a whole, reports: There were repertoire samples only from the period after the peak T cell response.

This CDR3 is 12 amino acids long. V lost 7 bases, J lost 3 bases, and 9 bases lay in between. Germline lookup yields CDR1 LGHNA and CDR2 YNFKEQ. In this sample, this clone turned up once. What it recognizes is unknown. The assay was immunoSEQ multiplex PCR, and TCRdb's table has in-frame clones only and misses some. The sample lists more than 150,000 clones; about 87% were seen once. The receptor was isolated from an adult in good health. V gene TRBV4-2 combines with J gene TRBJ1-1; D may be TRBD1 (5 bases). The sequencing here drew on peripheral blood, taken on day 0 of MenACWY control vaccination. In DNA form, the CDR3 reads TGTGCCAGCATGGACACTTACACTGAAGCTTTCTTT. Translation gives CASMDTYTEAFF.